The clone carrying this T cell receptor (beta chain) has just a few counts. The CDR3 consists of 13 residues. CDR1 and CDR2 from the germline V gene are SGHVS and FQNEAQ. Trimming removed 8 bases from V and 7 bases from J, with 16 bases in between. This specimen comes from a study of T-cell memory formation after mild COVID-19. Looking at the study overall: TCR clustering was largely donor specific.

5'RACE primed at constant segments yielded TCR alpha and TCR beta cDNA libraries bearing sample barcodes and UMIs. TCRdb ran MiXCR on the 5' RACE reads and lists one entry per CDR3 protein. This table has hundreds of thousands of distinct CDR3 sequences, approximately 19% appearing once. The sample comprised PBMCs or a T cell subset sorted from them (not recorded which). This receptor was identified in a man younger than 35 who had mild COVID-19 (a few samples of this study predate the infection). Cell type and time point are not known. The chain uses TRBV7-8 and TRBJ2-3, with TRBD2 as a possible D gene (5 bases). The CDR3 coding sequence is TGTGCCAGCCAGACGAATCGAGGGAATACGCAGTATTTT. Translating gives CASQTNRGNTQYF.